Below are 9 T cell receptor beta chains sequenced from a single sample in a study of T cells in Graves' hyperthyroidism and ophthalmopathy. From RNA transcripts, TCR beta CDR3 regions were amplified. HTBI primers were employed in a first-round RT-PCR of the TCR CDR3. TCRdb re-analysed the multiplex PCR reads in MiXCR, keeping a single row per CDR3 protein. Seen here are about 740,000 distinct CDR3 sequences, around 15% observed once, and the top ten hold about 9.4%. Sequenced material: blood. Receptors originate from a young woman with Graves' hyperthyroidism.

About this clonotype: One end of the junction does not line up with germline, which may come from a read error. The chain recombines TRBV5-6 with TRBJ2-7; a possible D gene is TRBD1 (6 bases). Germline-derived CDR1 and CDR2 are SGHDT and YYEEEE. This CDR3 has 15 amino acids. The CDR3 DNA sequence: TGTACCAGCAGGCTCGGGACACAGGCGCGCTACGAGCAGTACTTC. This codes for CTSRLGTQARYEQYF.

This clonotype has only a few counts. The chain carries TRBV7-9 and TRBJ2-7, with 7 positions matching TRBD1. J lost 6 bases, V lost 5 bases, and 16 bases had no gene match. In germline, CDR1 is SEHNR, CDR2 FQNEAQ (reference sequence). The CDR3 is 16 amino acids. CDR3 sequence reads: CASSGRPRTGPLEQYF. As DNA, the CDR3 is TGTGCCAGCAGCGGCAGGCCCCGGACAGGACCTCTCGAGCAGTACTTC. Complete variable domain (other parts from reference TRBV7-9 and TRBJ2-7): DTGVSQNPRHKITKRGQNVTFRCDPISEHNRLYWYRQTLGQGPEFLTYFQNEAQLEKSRLLSDRFSAERPKGSFSTLEIQRTEQGDSAMYLCASSGRPRTGPLEQYFGPGTRLTVT.

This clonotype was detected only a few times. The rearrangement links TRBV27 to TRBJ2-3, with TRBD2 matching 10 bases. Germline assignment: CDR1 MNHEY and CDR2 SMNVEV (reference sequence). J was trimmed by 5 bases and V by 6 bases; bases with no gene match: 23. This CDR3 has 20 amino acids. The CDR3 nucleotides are TGTGCCAGCAGGCTTACAGGGAGCGGGAGGGCCGGTTCCTTAGGAGATACGCAGTATTTT. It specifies CASRLTGSGRAGSLGDTQYF.

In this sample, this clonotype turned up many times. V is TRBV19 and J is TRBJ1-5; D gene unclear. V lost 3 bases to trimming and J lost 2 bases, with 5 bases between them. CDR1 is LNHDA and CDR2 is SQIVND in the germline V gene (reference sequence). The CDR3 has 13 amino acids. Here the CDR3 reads CASSISRNQPQHF. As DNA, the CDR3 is TGTGCCAGTAGTATTTCGCGCAATCAGCCCCAGCATTTT.

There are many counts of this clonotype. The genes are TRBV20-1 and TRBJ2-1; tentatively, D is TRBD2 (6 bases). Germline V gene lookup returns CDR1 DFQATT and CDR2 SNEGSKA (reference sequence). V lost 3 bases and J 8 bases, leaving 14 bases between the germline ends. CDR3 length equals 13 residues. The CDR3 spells CSARGRWVYEQFF. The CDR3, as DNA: TGCAGTGCTAGGGGGAGGTGGGTGTATGAGCAGTTCTTC.

The CDR3, as DNA: TGTGCCAGCAGAGTAGCGGGAGGGAATGAGCAGTTCTTC. Protein sequence: CASRVAGGNEQFF. The V gene is TRBV7-9, the J gene TRBJ2-1; 11 bases are a match to TRBD2. This CDR3 spans 13 amino acids. The germline V gene encodes CDR1 SEHNR and CDR2 FQNEAQ (reference sequence). V lost 6 bases to trimming and J lost 7 bases; unmatched junction nucleotides: 2.

The CDR3 sequence: CASTWASGSDEQFF. In DNA form, the CDR3 reads TGTGCCAGCACCTGGGCTAGCGGGAGCGATGAGCAGTTCTTC. V is TRBV6-1 and J is TRBJ2-1; 10 bases align to TRBD2. The CDR3 is 14 amino acids. Germline CDR1 reads MNHNS; CDR2 reads SASEGT. The V gene end was trimmed by 7 bases and the J gene end by 8 bases; junction bases not matched to a gene: 8.

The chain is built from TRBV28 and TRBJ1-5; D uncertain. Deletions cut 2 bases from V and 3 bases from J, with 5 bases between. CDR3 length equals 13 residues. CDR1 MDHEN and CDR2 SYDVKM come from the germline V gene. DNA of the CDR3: TGTGCCAGCAGTTTAGAGGACAATCAGCCCCAGCATTTT. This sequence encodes CASSLEDNQPQHF.

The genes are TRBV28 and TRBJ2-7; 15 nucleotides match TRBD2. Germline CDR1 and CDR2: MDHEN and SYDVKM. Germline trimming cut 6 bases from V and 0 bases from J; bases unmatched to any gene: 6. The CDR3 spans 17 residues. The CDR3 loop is CASSRGLAGGRSYEQYF. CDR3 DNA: TGTGCCAGCAGCCGCGGACTAGCGGGAGGGCGCTCCTACGAGCAGTACTTC.